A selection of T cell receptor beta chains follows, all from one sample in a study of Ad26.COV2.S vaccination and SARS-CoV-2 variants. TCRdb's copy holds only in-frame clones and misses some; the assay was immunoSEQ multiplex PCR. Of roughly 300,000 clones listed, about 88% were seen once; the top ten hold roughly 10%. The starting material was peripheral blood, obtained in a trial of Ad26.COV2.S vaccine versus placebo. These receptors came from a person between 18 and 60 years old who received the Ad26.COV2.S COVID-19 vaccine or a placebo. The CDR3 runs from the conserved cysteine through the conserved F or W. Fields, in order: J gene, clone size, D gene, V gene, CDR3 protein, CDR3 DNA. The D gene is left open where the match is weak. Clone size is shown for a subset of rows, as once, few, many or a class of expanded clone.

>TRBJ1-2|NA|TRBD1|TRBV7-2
CASSSGTGKRNGYTF
TGTGCCAGCAGCTCCGGGACAGGGAAAAGGAATGGCTACACCTTC
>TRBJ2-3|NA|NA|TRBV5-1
CASSFGGGGTDTQYF
TGCGCCAGCAGCTTTGGGGGCGGAGGCACAGATACGCAGTATTTT
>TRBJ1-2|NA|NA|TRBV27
CASIGAGNYGYTF
TGTGCCAGCATAGGAGCGGGGAACTATGGCTACACCTTC
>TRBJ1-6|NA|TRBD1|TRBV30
CAWSYRGFPNSPLHF
TGTGCCTGGAGTTACAGGGGGTTTCCCAATTCACCCCTCCACTTT
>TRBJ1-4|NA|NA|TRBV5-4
CASSLKTVATNEKLFF
TGTGCCAGCAGCTTGAAAACAGTTGCAACTAATGAAAAACTGTTTTTT
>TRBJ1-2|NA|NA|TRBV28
CATSSGQSFNYGYTF
TGTGCCACCTCCTCCGGACAGTCTTTCAACTATGGCTACACCTTC
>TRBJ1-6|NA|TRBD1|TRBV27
CASSLSWDRGNSPLHF
TGTGCCAGCAGTTTAAGTTGGGACAGGGGCAATTCACCCCTCCACTTT
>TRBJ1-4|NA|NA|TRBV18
CASSPRVEGEKLFF
TGTGCCAGCTCACCACGGGTGGAGGGGGAAAAACTGTTTTTT
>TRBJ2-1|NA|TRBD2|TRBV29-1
CSVEELAGGQFF
TGCAGCGTTGAAGAACTAGCGGGGGGGCAGTTCTTC
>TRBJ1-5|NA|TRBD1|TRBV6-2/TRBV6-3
CASSYSSTGPNQPQHF
TGTGCCAGCAGTTACTCGTCGACAGGGCCCAATCAGCCCCAGCATTTT
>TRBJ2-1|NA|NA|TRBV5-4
CASSLGGAYNEQFF
TGTGCCAGCAGCTTGGGGGGGGCCTACAATGAGCAGTTCTTC
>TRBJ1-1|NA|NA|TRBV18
CASSPEGGWAEAFF
TGTGCCAGCTCACCAGAAGGGGGTTGGGCTGAAGCTTTCTTT
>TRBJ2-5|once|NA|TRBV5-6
CASSLNLWREETQYF
TGTGCCAGCAGCTTGAACCTGTGGAGGGAAGAGACCCAGTACTTC
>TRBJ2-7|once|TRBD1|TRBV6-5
CASSHDRDSYEQYF
TGTGCCAGCAGCCACGACAGGGATTCCTACGAGCAGTACTTC
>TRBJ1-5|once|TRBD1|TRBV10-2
CASSDRTGAAGPQHF
TGCGCCAGCAGTGATCGGACAGGGGCCGCCGGGCCCCAGCATTTT
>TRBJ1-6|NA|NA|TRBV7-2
CASSLQGYGSPLHF
TGTGCCAGCAGCCTACAGGGATATGGGTCACCCCTCCACTTT
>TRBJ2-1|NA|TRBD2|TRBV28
CASSISGRHYNEQFF
TGTGCCAGCAGCATTAGCGGGAGACATTACAATGAGCAGTTCTTC
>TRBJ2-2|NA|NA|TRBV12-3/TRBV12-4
CASRWDTLGELFF
TGTGCCAGCAGGTGGGACACTCTCGGGGAGCTGTTTTTT
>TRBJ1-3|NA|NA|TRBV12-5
CASGLGESGNTIYF
TGTGCTAGTGGTTTAGGGGAATCTGGAAACACCATATATTTT
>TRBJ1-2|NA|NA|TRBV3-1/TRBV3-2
CASSLGLEAPYGYTF
TGTGCCAGCAGCCTGGGGCTTGAGGCCCCCTATGGCTACACCTTC
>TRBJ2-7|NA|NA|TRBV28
CASSLWGGHEQYF
TGTGCCAGCAGTTTATGGGGCGGCCACGAGCAGTACTTC
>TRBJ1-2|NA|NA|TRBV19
CASSIEAQDYGYTF
TGTGCCAGTAGTATAGAAGCACAGGACTATGGCTACACCTTC
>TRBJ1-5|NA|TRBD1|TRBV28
CASSPLGQGNQPQHF
TGTGCCAGCAGTCCCCTGGGACAGGGAAATCAGCCCCAGCATTTT
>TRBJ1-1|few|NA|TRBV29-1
CSVAGTATEAFF
TGCAGCGTTGCCGGGACGGCTACTGAAGCTTTCTTT
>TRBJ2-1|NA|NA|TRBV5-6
CASTYGIISYNEQFF
TGTGCCAGCACCTACGGGATAATCTCCTACAATGAGCAGTTCTTC
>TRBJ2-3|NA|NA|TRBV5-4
CASSLTMSTDTQYF
TGTGCCAGCAGCTTGACCATGTCCACAGATACGCAGTATTTT
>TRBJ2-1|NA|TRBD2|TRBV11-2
CASSIPTPGGNNEQFF
TGTGCCAGCAGCATCCCTACGCCGGGAGGTAACAATGAGCAGTTCTTC
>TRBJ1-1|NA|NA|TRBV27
CASIGIMGHVNTEAFF
TGTGCCAGCATAGGGATAATGGGACATGTGAACACTGAAGCTTTCTTT
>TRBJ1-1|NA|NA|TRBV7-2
CASSPGMLNTEAFF
TGTGCCAGCAGCCCCGGGATGTTAAACACTGAAGCTTTCTTT
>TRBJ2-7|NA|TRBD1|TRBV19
CASSTGQGRQYF
TGTGCCAGTAGTACGGGACAGGGGAGACAGTACTTC
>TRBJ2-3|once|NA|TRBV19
CASSIGFSTDTQYF
TGTGCCAGTAGTATTGGGTTTTCCACAGATACGCAGTATTTT
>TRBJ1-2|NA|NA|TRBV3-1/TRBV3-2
CASTNGGRSYGYTF
TGTGCCAGCACAAATGGGGGGCGAAGCTATGGCTACACCTTC
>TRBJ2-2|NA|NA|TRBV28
CASSLLTGELFF
TGTGCCAGCAGTTTACTGACCGGGGAGCTGTTTTTT
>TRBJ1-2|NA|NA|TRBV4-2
CASSPPGTAWVGYGYTF
TGTGCCAGCAGCCCGCCCGGGACCGCGTGGGTTGGGTATGGCTACACCTTC
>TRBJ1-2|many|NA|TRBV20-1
CSARDRGYTF
TGCAGTGCCCGGGACCGGGGCTACACCTTC
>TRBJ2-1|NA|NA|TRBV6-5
CASSYDSPYNEQFF
TGTGCCAGCAGTTACGACAGTCCATACAATGAGCAGTTCTTC
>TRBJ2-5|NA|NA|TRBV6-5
CASQRRETQYF
TGTGCCTCCCAGAGGAGAGAGACCCAGTACTTC
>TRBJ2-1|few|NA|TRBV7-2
CASSREFPVNEQFF
TGTGCCAGCAGCCGCGAGTTTCCTGTTAATGAGCAGTTCTTC
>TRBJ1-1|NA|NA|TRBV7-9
CASSFFGNTEAFF
TGTGCCAGCAGCTTCTTCGGGAACACTGAAGCTTTCTTT
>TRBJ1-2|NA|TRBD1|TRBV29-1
CSVEPSGQGSGYTF
TGCAGCGTTGAGCCCTCGGGACAGGGATCTGGCTACACCTTC
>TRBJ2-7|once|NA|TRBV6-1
CASSEGRSYEQYF
TGTGCCAGCAGTGAAGGCAGATCTTACGAGCAGTACTTC
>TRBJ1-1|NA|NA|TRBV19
CASTLHWNTEAFF
TGTGCCAGTACCCTACATTGGAACACTGAAGCTTTCTTT